This TCR beta chain was profiled in a study of OX40 agonist ivuxolimab in advanced cancers. Study-wide context: Patients in dose escalation had liver, melanoma, kidney or head and neck cancers. Approximately 41% of patients had received prior checkpoint inhibitor therapy. Broader study findings: Clonal expansion in partial responders at 0.1-3.0 mg/kg ranked among the lowest. There was clonal expansion of CD4+ and CD8+ blood T cells by week 6 at 0.1 to 3.0 mg/kg.

Germline V CDR1 and CDR2: SEHNR, FQNEAQ (reference sequence). This CDR3 has 15 residues. Deletions cut 3 bases from V and 5 bases from J, with 17 bases between. As regards this clone: Antigen: not known.

Here immunoSEQ multiplex PCR was the method, and the copy in TCRdb shows in-frame clones only, minus some. The data show around 69,000 clones, with roughly 84% seen just once and 0.7% held by the top ten. The sequencing used CD4+ or CD8+ T cells sorted from blood, collected in a trial of the OX40 agonist ivuxolimab. This receptor was taken from an adult with an advanced solid tumor such as melanoma, head and neck, liver or kidney cancer. The chain couples TRBV7-9 to TRBJ2-7; D gene ambiguous. CDR3 region: CASSLGQRPEDEQYF. CDR3 sequence (DNA): TGTGCCAGCAGCTTGGGCCAACGCCCCGAGGACGAGCAGTACTTC.